This is a list of T cell receptor beta chains from one sample in a study of PD-L1 blockade in urothelial cancer. The repertoire was sequenced with immunoSEQ multiplex PCR; TCRdb's copy has only in-frame clones and lacks some. The sample has some 79,000 clones; roughly 87% are singletons. This material consisted of PBMCs, taken around atezolizumab (anti-PD-L1) treatment. Every receptor here comes from a man in his 70s with urothelial cancer. CDR3s include the opening cysteine and the closing phenylalanine or tryptophan. A D gene is named only where the DNA matches it firmly. Rows give clone size only sometimes, using once, few, many, or a class for an expanded clone.

CASRVGGTSGNTIYF | TGTGCCAGCCGGGTAGGCGGGACCTCTGGAAACACCATATATTTT | TRBV6-5 | . | . | TRBJ1-3
CASSSLSAGGTYNEQFF | TGTGCCAGCAGCTCCCTGTCAGCGGGGGGGACCTACAATGAGCAGTTCTTC | TRBV5-6 | TRBD2 | . | TRBJ2-1
CASSLRRGDGSPLHF | TGTGCCAGCAGCTTGCGCAGGGGAGACGGTTCACCCCTCCACTTT | TRBV5-4 | . | . | TRBJ1-6
CASRQGPYNEQFF | TGTGCCAGCAGACAGGGGCCCTACAATGAGCAGTTCTTC | TRBV6-1 | TRBD1 | few | TRBJ2-1
CASSLAGDYGYTF | TGTGCCAGCAGCTTGGCAGGTGACTATGGCTACACCTTC | TRBV5-4 | . | . | TRBJ1-2
CASSISLEGNYGYTF | TGTGCCAGTAGTATTAGTTTGGAGGGAAACTATGGCTACACCTTC | TRBV19 | . | . | TRBJ1-2
CASGTTSGRADTQYF | TGCGCCAGCGGTACGACTAGCGGGAGAGCAGATACGCAGTATTTT | TRBV5-1 | TRBD2 | . | TRBJ2-3
CASSGHLIHEKLFF | TGTGCCAGCAGTGGACATCTCATACATGAAAAACTGTTTTTT | TRBV2 | . | . | TRBJ1-4
CASSVLTQGPSYEQYF | TGTGCCAGCAGTGTCCTGACACAGGGCCCATCCTACGAGCAGTACTTC | TRBV2 | . | . | TRBJ2-7
CASTSFLSSGTDTQYF | TGTGCCAGCACCAGTTTTTTGTCTAGCGGTACAGATACGCAGTATTTT | TRBV27 | TRBD2 | . | TRBJ2-3
CAISESRDSVNYGYTF | TGTGCCATCAGTGAGTCGCGGGATTCGGTGAACTATGGCTACACCTTC | TRBV10-3 | . | few | TRBJ1-2
CASSLTSGSINTQYF | TGTGCCAGCAGCTTGACTAGCGGGAGTATAAATACGCAGTATTTT | TRBV7-2 | TRBD2 | . | TRBJ2-3
CASSPGQTNSPLHF | TGCGCCAGCAGCCCGGGACAGACAAATTCACCCCTCCACTTT | TRBV5-1 | TRBD1 | . | TRBJ1-6
CASSIMLYNSYNEQFF | TGTGCCAGTAGTATAATGTTGTATAACTCCTACAATGAGCAGTTCTTC | TRBV19 | . | once | TRBJ2-1
CSAGQGADYGYTF | TGCAGCGCCGGACAGGGCGCAGACTATGGCTACACCTTC | TRBV29-1 | TRBD1 | . | TRBJ1-2
CASSRNREDRCNEKLFF | TGCGCCAGCAGTCGCAATCGCGAGGACAGGTGTAATGAAAAACTGTTTTTT | TRBV23-1 | TRBD1 | . | TRBJ1-4
CASSIGQGTGNTIYF | TGTGCCAGTAGTATAGGACAGGGGACTGGAAACACCATATATTTT | TRBV19 | TRBD1 | . | TRBJ1-3
CASTRAGGRNEQYF | TGTGCCAGCACCCGAGCGGGGGGCCGGAACGAGCAGTACTTC | TRBV7-9 | TRBD2 | . | TRBJ2-7
CASRLEQGYQPQHF | TGTGCAAGTCGCTTAGAACAGGGTTATCAGCCCCAGCATTTT | TRBV12-2 | . | few | TRBJ1-5
CASSSNSGSGNTIYF | TGTGCCAGCAGTTCAAATTCAGGGTCTGGAAACACCATATATTTT | TRBV11-2 | . | . | TRBJ1-3
CASSIDVRGTQYF | TGTGCCAGTAGTATAGATGTCCGAGGGACCCAGTACTTC | TRBV19 | . | . | TRBJ2-5
CASSPGQGGYGYTF | TGTGCCAGCAGCCCGGGACAGGGAGGGTATGGCTACACCTTC | TRBV4-2 | TRBD1 | . | TRBJ1-2
CASSLAQGPLYFVNTEAFF | TGTGCCAGCAGCTTAGCCCAGGGGCCCCTATACTTCGTGAACACTGAAGCTTTCTTT | TRBV7-9 | . | . | TRBJ1-1
CASCPGVLAGGITQETQYF | TGTGCCAGCTGCCCAGGGGTTCTAGCGGGGGGAATAACGCAAGAGACCCAGTACTTC | TRBV11-2 | TRBD2 | . | TRBJ2-5
CATSPGTGVNNEQFF | TGTGCCACCTCTCCCGGGACAGGGGTCAACAATGAGCAGTTCTTC | TRBV2 | TRBD1 | . | TRBJ2-1
CASSLAQGIEQYF | TGTGCCAGCAGCTTGGCCCAGGGGATCGAGCAGTACTTC | TRBV7-2 | . | . | TRBJ2-7